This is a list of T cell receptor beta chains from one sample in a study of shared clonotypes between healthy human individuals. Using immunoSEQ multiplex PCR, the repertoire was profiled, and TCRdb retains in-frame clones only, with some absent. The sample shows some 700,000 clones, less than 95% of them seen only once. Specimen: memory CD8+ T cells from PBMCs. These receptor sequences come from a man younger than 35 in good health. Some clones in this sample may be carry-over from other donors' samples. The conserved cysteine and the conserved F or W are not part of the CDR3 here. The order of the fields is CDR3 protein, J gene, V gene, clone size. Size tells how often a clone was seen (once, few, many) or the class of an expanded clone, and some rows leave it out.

CDR3aa: ASSDSSGSTGELF
j_gene: TRBJ2-2
v_gene: TRBV6-4
abundance: many

CDR3aa: ASSLTSGISYEQY
j_gene: TRBJ2-7
v_gene: TRBV19
abundance: .

CDR3aa: ASSRDFSYEQY
j_gene: TRBJ2-7
v_gene: TRBV5-1
abundance: .

CDR3aa: ASSIGTSGSGTDTQY
j_gene: TRBJ2-3
v_gene: TRBV19
abundance: .

CDR3aa: ASSGGVLAGAPAQETQY
j_gene: TRBJ2-5
v_gene: TRBV5-4
abundance: .

CDR3aa: ASSFPAGTSDDNEQF
j_gene: TRBJ2-1
v_gene: TRBV28
abundance: once

CDR3aa: ASSSKTSTDTQY
j_gene: TRBJ2-3
v_gene: TRBV27
abundance: .

CDR3aa: ASRGTNYGYT
j_gene: TRBJ1-2
v_gene: TRBV27
abundance: .

CDR3aa: ASSLLSGTGELF
j_gene: TRBJ2-2
v_gene: TRBV19
abundance: .

CDR3aa: ASKGTGNTGELF
j_gene: TRBJ2-2
v_gene: TRBV9
abundance: once

CDR3aa: ASSLSGSSYNEQF
j_gene: TRBJ2-1
v_gene: TRBV7-3
abundance: .

CDR3aa: ASSPTTQSRNYGYT
j_gene: TRBJ1-2
v_gene: TRBV18
abundance: .

CDR3aa: ASSPLTDTGANVLT
j_gene: TRBJ2-6
v_gene: TRBV27
abundance: .

CDR3aa: ASRKLFNQPQH
j_gene: TRBJ1-5
v_gene: TRBV27
abundance: .

CDR3aa: AWSVGLAGRVGELF
j_gene: TRBJ2-2
v_gene: TRBV30
abundance: .

CDR3aa: ASSSDRDTAWTRSGANVLT
j_gene: TRBJ2-6
v_gene: TRBV5-1
abundance: .

CDR3aa: ASNKPWGLEQY
j_gene: TRBJ2-7
v_gene: TRBV11-3
abundance: .

CDR3aa: ASSAIADTQY
j_gene: TRBJ2-3
v_gene: TRBV6-1
abundance: .

CDR3aa: ASSAGWRTEAF
j_gene: TRBJ1-1
v_gene: TRBV11-3
abundance: .

CDR3aa: ASSQYRVTDTQY
j_gene: TRBJ2-3
v_gene: TRBV14
abundance: .

CDR3aa: ASSSVLAGVGETQY
j_gene: TRBJ2-5
v_gene: TRBV28
abundance: .

CDR3aa: ATSSDPGGAGNEQF
j_gene: TRBJ2-1
v_gene: TRBV15
abundance: .

CDR3aa: ASSLVILAGGPYEQY
j_gene: TRBJ2-7
v_gene: TRBV7-2
abundance: .

CDR3aa: ATSSAVKYEQY
j_gene: TRBJ2-7
v_gene: TRBV15
abundance: .

CDR3aa: ASSLGVETQY
j_gene: TRBJ2-5
v_gene: TRBV7-9
abundance: .

CDR3aa: ASSWSLAGGTTDTQY
j_gene: TRBJ2-3
v_gene: TRBV7-9
abundance: .

CDR3aa: ASSLDRLNTEAF
j_gene: TRBJ1-1
v_gene: TRBV5-1
abundance: .

CDR3aa: ASSLLPPSSYNEQF
j_gene: TRBJ2-1
v_gene: TRBV27
abundance: .

CDR3aa: SVDRDGRSLAEAF
j_gene: TRBJ1-1
v_gene: TRBV29-1
abundance: few

CDR3aa: ASSLTGGAYEQY
j_gene: TRBJ2-7
v_gene: TRBV13
abundance: .

CDR3aa: ASSLWVGGELF
j_gene: TRBJ2-2
v_gene: TRBV5-4
abundance: .

CDR3aa: ASSLVLGQRGLGYNEQF
j_gene: TRBJ2-1
v_gene: TRBV7-9
abundance: .

CDR3aa: AWSVHHRETAGANVLT
j_gene: TRBJ2-6
v_gene: TRBV30
abundance: .

CDR3aa: ASLGATYEQY
j_gene: TRBJ2-7
v_gene: TRBV6-1
abundance: .

CDR3aa: ASSESRRSYGYT
j_gene: TRBJ1-2
v_gene: TRBV6-1
abundance: .

CDR3aa: ASSYHPYSNQPQH
j_gene: TRBJ1-5
v_gene: TRBV6-6
abundance: .

CDR3aa: ASSIDRLAARSTQY
j_gene: TRBJ2-5
v_gene: TRBV19
abundance: once

CDR3aa: ASSVRTVNTGELF
j_gene: TRBJ2-2
v_gene: TRBV9
abundance: .

CDR3aa: ASSSGTAPGTGELF
j_gene: TRBJ2-2
v_gene: TRBV19
abundance: .

CDR3aa: ASSPWLAGVVSNEQF
j_gene: TRBJ2-1
v_gene: TRBV9
abundance: .

CDR3aa: ASRLAGAYEQY
j_gene: TRBJ2-7
v_gene: TRBV6-5
abundance: .

CDR3aa: ASSLFRLAEGEQY
j_gene: TRBJ2-7
v_gene: TRBV28
abundance: .

CDR3aa: AWAHLRQGNYGYT
j_gene: TRBJ1-2
v_gene: TRBV30
abundance: .

CDR3aa: ASSQPGESNYGYT
j_gene: TRBJ1-2
v_gene: TRBV18
abundance: once

CDR3aa: ASSSMGPAYEQY
j_gene: TRBJ2-7
v_gene: TRBV19
abundance: .

CDR3aa: ASSYSEGYQPQH
j_gene: TRBJ1-5
v_gene: TRBV6-5
abundance: .

CDR3aa: ASSGEHSTTGELF
j_gene: TRBJ2-2
v_gene: TRBV19
abundance: .

CDR3aa: ASSLVRFGAETQY
j_gene: TRBJ2-5
v_gene: TRBV7-8
abundance: .

CDR3aa: ASEGQAYGYT
j_gene: TRBJ1-2
v_gene: TRBV19
abundance: .

CDR3aa: ASSLFSAYGYT
j_gene: TRBJ1-2
v_gene: TRBV28
abundance: .

CDR3aa: ASSLLGGESIQY
j_gene: TRBJ2-4
v_gene: TRBV27
abundance: .

CDR3aa: ASNPTGNSYNEQF
j_gene: TRBJ2-1
v_gene: TRBV6-5
abundance: .